This is a list of T cell receptor beta chains from one sample in a study of regulatory T cells in long-lasting Graves disease. A single record per CDR3 protein comes from TCRdb applying MiXCR to the multiplex PCR reads. This table has more than 400,000 distinct CDR3 sequences, about 16% appearing once. The same data also contributed to another study, on T cells in Graves' hyperthyroidism and ophthalmopathy.

The sample here was peripheral blood mononuclear cells (PBMCs), taken at new diagnosis, from a patient treated with antithyroid drugs. The receptors here all came from a man in his forties with Graves disease. The CDR3 runs from the conserved cysteine through the conserved F or W. Fields, in order: V gene, D gene, clone size, J gene, CDR3 protein, CDR3 DNA. D genes are given only for firm matches. Part of the rows lack a size; the others show once, few, many or a class for expanded clones.

>TRBV15|TRBD1|many|TRBJ1-2
CATSREGTGDGGYTF
TGTGCCACCAGCAGAGAGGGGACAGGGGATGGTGGCTACACCTTC
>TRBV5-5|TRBD2|many|TRBJ2-7
CASSVTSGGPYEQYF
TGTGCCAGCAGCGTGACTAGCGGGGGACCCTACGAGCAGTACTTC
>TRBV7-7|TRBD1|NA|TRBJ2-1
CASSLSGGRQFF
TGTGCTAGCAGTCTCTCAGGGGGTAGGCAGTTCTTC
>TRBV12-5|TRBD1|few|TRBJ1-1
CASDSTGGSGPEAFF
TGTGCTAGTGACTCGACAGGGGGCTCCGGGCCTGAAGCTTTCTTT
>TRBV25-1|TRBD2|few|TRBJ2-7
CASSDPSGTYEQYF
TGTGCCAGCAGTGATCCTAGCGGGACTTACGAGCAGTACTTC
>TRBV30|NA|many|TRBJ2-1
CAWRDRHEQFF
TGTGCCTGGAGGGATAGGCATGAGCAGTTCTTC
>TRBV4-1|TRBD2|NA|TRBJ2-5
CASSQSGTSDGETQYF
TGCGCCAGCAGCCAATCCGGGACTAGCGACGGAGAGACCCAGTACTTC
>TRBV5-1|TRBD2|NA|TRBJ2-5
CASSLGQGGEETQYF
TGCGCCAGCAGCTTGGGTCAGGGAGGGGAAGAGACCCAGTACTTC
>TRBV28|TRBD1|once|TRBJ2-2
CASSPGQARAGELFF
TGTGCCAGCAGTCCGGGACAGGCGAGGGCCGGGGAGCTGTTTTTT
>TRBV20-1|NA|NA|TRBJ2-7
CSARRRGSATYEQYF
TGCAGTGCTAGGAGGCGGGGTAGCGCTACCTACGAGCAGTACTTC
>TRBV5-1|NA|few|TRBJ2-7
CASSPGSLSYEQYF
TGCGCCAGCAGCCCAGGAAGCCTATCCTACGAGCAGTACTTC
>TRBV19|TRBD1|few|TRBJ1-1
CASRSNPGQDGFF
TGTGCCAGTAGATCTAACCCGGGACAGGATGGTTTCTTT
>TRBV6-1|TRBD2|NA|TRBJ2-7
CASSRPVGLAGLSF
TGTGCCAGCAGCCGACCCGTCGGACTAGCGGGACTCTCATTC
>TRBV3-1|TRBD2|many|TRBJ2-5
CASSPLGREGLETQYF
TGTGCCAGCAGCCCCCTGGGGCGGGAGGGCCTTGAGACCCAGTACTTC
>TRBV12-3/TRBV12-4|NA|many|TRBJ2-1
CASSPQRAGPVGEQFF
TGTGCCAGCAGTCCCCAGAGAGCGGGCCCGGTCGGTGAGCAGTTCTTC
>TRBV7-6|NA|few|TRBJ2-6
CASSFAALSGANVLTF
TGTGCCAGCAGCTTCGCAGCGCTGAGCGGGGCCAACGTCCTGACTTTC
>TRBV5-1|NA|many|TRBJ2-1
CASRPHPGSNEQFF
TGCGCCAGCAGGCCCCACCCAGGTAGCAATGAGCAGTTCTTC
>TRBV6-1|NA|many|TRBJ2-1
CASSPGSTYNEQFF
TGTGCCAGCAGCCCAGGCTCGACCTACAATGAGCAGTTCTTC
>TRBV30|NA|NA|TRBJ1-1
CAGGFPEAFF
TGTGCCGGCGGTTTCCCAGAAGCTTTCTTT
>TRBV2|NA|few|TRBJ2-1
CATTQGGVVHNEQFF
TGTGCCACCACCCAGGGGGGAGTCGTCCACAATGAGCAGTTCTTC
>TRBV6-1|NA|NA|TRBJ2-7
CAGSPTLASGSEQYF
TGTGCCGGCAGTCCCACCCTGGCCAGTGGCTCCGAGCAGTACTTC
>TRBV5-6|TRBD1|NA|TRBJ2-2
CASSLDGTGGIGGELFF
TGTGCCAGCAGCTTGGATGGAACAGGGGGCATTGGCGGGGAGCTGTTTTTT
>TRBV11-2|TRBD2|NA|TRBJ2-2
CASSLWALLPGLAPNTGELSF
TGTGCCAGCAGCTTATGGGCCTTATTACCGGGACTAGCTCCGAACACCGGGGAGCTGTCTTTT
>TRBV6-1|TRBD1|few|TRBJ1-2
CASNDRGSYGYTF
TGTGCCAGCAACGACAGGGGCAGCTATGGCTACACCTTC
>TRBV18|NA|many|TRBJ1-1
CASSPTVNTEAFF
TGTGCCAGCTCACCAACAGTGAACACTGAAGCTTTCTTT
>TRBV30|TRBD1|many|TRBJ2-3
CAWSGHRGKGGTDTQYF
TGTGCCTGGAGTGGGCACAGGGGTAAAGGTGGCACAGATACGCAGTATTTT